This T cell receptor beta chain is from a study of CD8+ T cells in alopecia areata. Study background: Treated patients received oral tofacitinib, 5 to 10 mg twice daily. Study results and limitations: Many of the expanded lesional clones endured in scalp and blood while on tofacitinib. Normal skin's resident alphabeta T cells are also sequenced in scalp samples.

This CDR3 comprises 12 residues. Between the trimmed V and J ends, which lost 9 bases and 8 bases, there was a span of 13 bases. The germline V gene encodes CDR1 KGHSH and CDR2 LQKENI. As regards this clone: Its target is not known.

As for treatment: oral pan-JAK inhibitor, 5-10 mg twice daily. RNA was isolated and reverse transcribed to cDNA, the sequencing template. Data came from immunoSEQ multiplex PCR; TCRdb stores just in-frame clones and leaves some out. The table records fewer than 200,000 clones, approximately 59% of them present only once. This sequence joins TRBV18 and TRBJ1-4; a weak D match, TRBD1 (5 bases). This clonotype was obtained from a human donor with alopecia areata. The sample here was CD4+ T cells sorted from blood, taken at approximately week 55, from a patient treated with tofacitinib. The DNA for the CDR3 is TGTGCCAGTTCGGACGGGGGGGAAAAACTGTTTTTT. This sequence encodes CASSDGGEKLFF.